The 15 T cell receptor beta chains below come from one sample, sequenced in a study of blood T cell repertoires in COVID-19. Clones were read by immunoSEQ multiplex PCR, and TCRdb kept only the in-frame ones, dropping some. This table has roughly 150,000 clones, around 88% appearing once. Input material: peripheral blood. The receptor set was obtained from a woman in her 70s who had recovered from COVID-19.

This chain joins TRBV6-5 and TRBJ1-6; D might be TRBD1 (6 bases). V shed 7 bases and J shed 7 bases, with 11 bases lying between them. The CDR3 is 13 amino acids. Germline CDR1 MNHEY, CDR2 SVGAGI. The CDR3: CASKRGKNSPLHF. CDR3 in DNA: TGTGCCAGCAAGAGGGGGAAGAATTCACCCCTCCACTTT.

The chain combines TRBV7-9 with TRBJ1-6; no clear D. V shed 5 bases and J shed 8 bases, with 7 bases lying between them. The CDR3 totals 12 residues. In germline, CDR1 is SEHNR, CDR2 FQNEAQ (reference sequence). The DNA for the CDR3 is TGTGCCAGCAGCCCAGTGGATTCACCCCTCCACTTT. Translating gives CASSPVDSPLHF.

The V gene is TRBV4-1, the J gene TRBJ1-1, with 7 positions matching TRBD1. V was clipped by 2 bases and J by 6 bases; unmatched bases: 6. This CDR3 has 14 amino acids. Per germline, CDR1 MGHRA and CDR2 YSYEKL. As DNA, the CDR3 is TGCGCCAGCAGCCAATATGACAGGGAATCTGAAGCTTTCTTT. The encoded protein is CASSQYDRESEAFF.

The genes are TRBV15 and TRBJ1-1, with 7 bases fitting TRBD1. This CDR3 has 15 residues. The germline V gene encodes CDR1 LNHNV and CDR2 YYDKDF (reference sequence). V lost 4 bases and J lost 5; bases outside the gene matches: 10. The chain's CDR3 is CATSTYGQAGTEAFF. The DNA for the CDR3 is TGTGCCACCAGCACCTACGGACAGGCCGGGACTGAAGCTTTCTTT.

The rearrangement joins TRBV27 to TRBJ1-5; D might be TRBD1 (6 bases). Germline-derived CDR1 and CDR2 are MNHEY and SMNVEV (reference sequence). Deletions cut 4 bases from V and 2 bases from J, with 6 bases between. This CDR3 spans 13 amino acids. The CDR3 bases are TGTGCCAGCAGTTACAGGGGCAATCAGCCCCAGCATTTT. Protein product: CASSYRGNQPQHF.

The count of this clone is one. V usage is TRBV11-2 and J usage is TRBJ2-2, with D perhaps matching TRBD1 (6 bases). The germline V gene has CDR1 SGHAT and CDR2 FQNNGV. The length of the CDR3 is 13 residues. The germline V and J ends were trimmed by 1 base and 11 bases, with 11 bases remaining between them. CDR3 loop: CASSLGWGLELFF. In DNA, the CDR3 is TGTGCCAGCAGCTTAGGCTGGGGGCTCGAGCTGTTTTTT. Complete variable domain (other parts from reference TRBV11-2 and TRBJ2-2): EAGVAQSPRYKIIEKRQSVAFWCNPISGHATLYWYQQILGQGPKLLIQFQNNGVVDDSQLPKDRFSAERLKGVDSTLKIQPAKLEDSAVYLCASSLGWGLELFFGEGSRLTVL.

The chain couples TRBV18 to TRBJ2-7; 9 bases align to TRBD2. This CDR3 has 15 residues. The germline gives CDR1 KGHSH, CDR2 LQKENI. The V gene end was trimmed by 3 bases and the J gene end by 2 bases; junction bases not matched to a gene: 5. CDR3 in DNA: TGTGCCAGCTCACCGCGGGGGGGTAGCCCCTACGAGCAGTACTTC. It yields the protein CASSPRGGSPYEQYF.

The chain uses TRBV7-2 and TRBJ2-7, with a possible D match to TRBD1 (5 bases). CDR3 size: 15 residues. Germline values: CDR1 SGHTA, CDR2 FQGNSA. Trimming pared 4 bases from V and 6 bases from J, leaving 19 bases between. CDR3 sequence reads: CASSSSGWLGAEQYF. Written as DNA, the CDR3 is TGTGCCAGCAGCTCTTCGGGTTGGCTAGGGGCCGAGCAGTACTTC.

The DNA for the CDR3 is TGTGCCAGCAGTGCCCACAGGGGGCATCAGCCCCAGCATTTT. This sequence encodes CASSAHRGHQPQHF. V usage is TRBV28 and J usage is TRBJ1-5; 9 nucleotides agree with TRBD1. Germline V gene sequence: CDR1 MDHEN, CDR2 SYDVKM. The CDR3 has 14 amino acids. The trim removed 5 bases at V and 5 bases at J, leaving 4 bases unmatched.

The table lists this clone with a count of one. The J gene is TRBJ1-1, the V gene TRBV5-4, with unresolved D. V shed 2 bases and J shed 1 base, with 9 bases lying between them. CDR3 length: 14 residues. The germline V gene encodes CDR1 SGHNT and CDR2 YYREEE (reference sequence). CDR3: CASSLGRENTEAFF. DNA of the CDR3: TGTGCCAGCAGCTTAGGACGGGAGAACACTGAAGCTTTCTTT.

The chain couples TRBV6-6 to TRBJ1-1; TRBD1 is a possible D gene (5 bases). Per the germline V gene, CDR1 is MNHNY and CDR2 is SVGAGI (reference sequence). This CDR3 comprises 16 residues. The V end lost 5 bases, the J end lost 0 bases, and 16 bases lay between the germline ends. The CDR3: CASSPPRQNMNTEAFF. CDR3 sequence (DNA): TGTGCCAGCAGTCCCCCACGACAGAACATGAACACTGAAGCTTTCTTT.

This clone was seen only once. V is TRBV19 and J is TRBJ2-2; D may be TRBD1 (6 bases). This CDR3 is built from 16 residues. V shed 0 bases and J shed 5 bases, with 13 bases lying between them. Germline V lookup: CDR1 LNHDA, CDR2 SQIVND (reference sequence). The CDR3 protein is CASSIEAGVGTGELFF. CDR3 coding DNA: TGTGCCAGTAGTATAGAGGCAGGGGTGGGGACCGGGGAGCTGTTTTTT.

The CDR3 spells CAISGTGSTGELFF. CDR3 DNA sequence: TGTGCCATCAGTGGGACAGGGAGCACCGGGGAGCTGTTTTTT. The rearrangement links TRBV10-3 to TRBJ2-2, with 8 bases identical to TRBD1. The CDR3 spans 14 residues. Germline V gene data show CDR1 as ENHRY and CDR2 as SYGVKD. The ends lost 4 bases at V and 4 bases at J; junction bases unmatched: 2.

This clone appeared a single time. The chain carries TRBV11-2 and TRBJ2-1; a possible D gene is TRBD1 (6 bases). Germline CDR1 is SGHAT and CDR2 is FQNNGV. The CDR3 consists of 13 residues. Trimming took 6 bases from V and 7 from J, leaving 13 bases between them. This CDR3 is CASRWGPTNEQFF. Here the CDR3 DNA reads TGTGCCAGCAGATGGGGGCCAACGAATGAGCAGTTCTTC.

This clone has a handful of counts. The chain carries TRBV7-9 and TRBJ1-2, with 7 bases fitting TRBD1. The CDR3 covers 15 residues. The V gene's germline CDR1 is SEHNR and CDR2 FQNEAQ (reference sequence). The ends lost 0 bases at V and 7 bases at J; junction bases unmatched: 8. The CDR3 protein is CASSLASPGGLGYTF. CDR3 DNA sequence: TGTGCCAGCAGCTTAGCGTCGCCAGGGGGACTTGGCTACACCTTC.